These 20 T cell receptor beta chains were all obtained from the same sample, sequenced in a study of cytomegalovirus exposure and HLA in healthy donors (dated by TCRdb to the late 2010s). The method was the immunoSEQ multiplex PCR assay. Sourced from immuneACCESS, this table was stored by TCRdb with only in-frame sequences that have V and J called. A share of the clones is absent; for the studies checked, an unresolved V gene accounts for under half, and the remainder has no known explanation. In all, the sample holds 65,000 to 75,000 clones, and about 93% of those were seen once. Jointly, the top ten make up 3.2% of the sample. Sample: PBMCs. These receptors all stem from a woman aged 18 to 35 in good health and CMV-seropositive.

V gene TRBV5-1 combines with J gene TRBJ2-1; the D gene is possibly TRBD1 (5 bases). CDR1 is SGHRS, CDR2 YFSETQ, per germline. The ends were cut back, 4 bases at V and 4 bases at J, with 12 bases in the middle. The CDR3 extends over 14 amino acids. The DNA for the CDR3 is TGCGCCAGCAGCGCTGGACAAGTGTACAATGAGCAGTTCTTC. It specifies CASSAGQVYNEQFF.

V and J are TRBV4-2 and TRBJ2-7; 10 nucleotides line up with TRBD2. The junction had 8 bases not matched to a gene; V was cut back by 4 bases and J by 2 bases. Germline V gene data show CDR1 as LGHNA and CDR2 as YNFKEQ. CDR3 size: 16 residues. The CDR3 reads CASSRWTSGETYEQYF. The CDR3 DNA sequence: TGTGCCAGCAGCCGCTGGACTAGCGGAGAGACCTACGAGCAGTACTTC.

In this sample, this clone turned up once. The chain joins TRBV7-8 to TRBJ1-3; a weak D match, TRBD1 (5 bases). CDR3 size: 18 residues. Deletions cut 5 bases from V and 4 bases from J, with 24 bases between. Germline values: CDR1 SGHVS, CDR2 FQNEAQ. The CDR3 bases are TGTGCCAGCAGCAACCCAGCCGGGACTCCTACGGGGGGAAACACCATATATTTT. Its protein product is CASSNPAGTPTGGNTIYF.

This clone was counted a single time. The rearrangement joins TRBV11-2 to TRBJ2-1, with D uncertain. This CDR3 comprises 12 residues. The V gene's germline CDR1 is SGHAT and CDR2 FQNNGV. V shed 2 bases and J shed 6 bases, with 5 bases lying between them. This CDR3 reads CASSLSINEQFF. The CDR3 coding sequence is TGTGCCAGCAGCTTATCTATCAATGAGCAGTTCTTC. Looking up the rest from reference TRBV11-2 and TRBJ2-1 gives the full variable domain: EAGVAQSPRYKIIEKRQSVAFWCNPISGHATLYWYQQILGQGPKLLIQFQNNGVVDDSQLPKDRFSAERLKGVDSTLKIQPAKLEDSAVYLCASSLSINEQFFGPGTRLTVL.

The chain recombines TRBV7-2 with TRBJ2-1; 8 nucleotides line up with TRBD1. V lost 4 bases, J lost 6 bases, and 5 bases stayed unmatched. Germline-derived CDR1 and CDR2 are SGHTA and FQGNSA. This CDR3 has 14 amino acids. The DNA for the CDR3 is TGTGCCAGCAGCTCAAAGACAGGGGCCAATGAGCAGTTCTTC. This translates into CASSSKTGANEQFF.

The chain carries TRBV27 and TRBJ1-4, with D unclear. The V end lost 3 bases, the J end lost 10 bases, and 12 bases lay between the germline ends. The germline CDR1 and CDR2 sequences are MNHEY and SMNVEV (reference sequence). This CDR3 spans 13 amino acids. This CDR3 reads CASSLSGVGKLFF. The CDR3 DNA follows: TGTGCCAGCAGTTTGAGTGGAGTGGGAAAACTGTTTTTT.

The genes are TRBV6-1 and TRBJ2-7; D is ambiguous. This CDR3 spans 13 amino acids. Trimming left V 5 bases short and J 3 bases short, with 11 bases between. Germline V gives CDR1 MNHNS, CDR2 SASEGT. The CDR3 region has the DNA TGTGCCAGCAGTCGGCAGGAATACTACGAGCAGTACTTC. Translated: CASSRQEYYEQYF.

This clone has a single count. The genes are TRBV19 and TRBJ2-7; D gene unclear. The CDR3 is made up of 13 amino acids. CDR1 and CDR2 from the germline V gene are LNHDA and SQIVND (reference sequence). Trimming stripped 0 bases from V and 7 bases from J, with 10 bases between. CDR3 protein: CASSIDRFQEQYF. DNA of the CDR3: TGTGCCAGTAGTATAGATCGTTTCCAGGAGCAGTACTTC.

This chain joins TRBV7-8 and TRBJ2-7; tentatively, D is TRBD2 (6 bases). This CDR3 comprises 18 residues. The germline V and J ends were trimmed by 1 base and 0 bases, with 19 bases remaining between them. The germline V gene encodes CDR1 SGHVS and CDR2 FQNEAQ. The CDR3 protein is CASSLGPGEAASSYEQYF. The CDR3 DNA sequence: TGTGCCAGCAGCTTAGGGCCCGGGGAGGCGGCTAGCTCCTACGAGCAGTACTTC.

The CDR3 spells CASSFHPLRTLYEQYF. CDR3 DNA: TGTGCCAGCAGTTTTCACCCCCTACGGACACTCTACGAGCAGTACTTC. V gene TRBV28 combines with J gene TRBJ2-7; possibly TRBD1 for D (5 bases). Germline V gene lookup returns CDR1 MDHEN and CDR2 SYDVKM. V was cut by 3 bases and J by 3 bases, with 18 bases left in between. The CDR3 loop spans 16 amino acids.

The chain recombines TRBV7-2 with TRBJ2-7; 10 nucleotides agree with TRBD2. CDR3 size: 15 residues. Germline V CDR1 and CDR2: SGHTA, FQGNSA. After removal of 7 bases from V and 4 bases from J, the junction contained 10 bases not matched to a gene. CDR3 protein: CASIRRASGSYEQYF. In nucleotides, the CDR3 is TGTGCCAGCATCCGAAGGGCTAGCGGGAGTTACGAGCAGTACTTC. Variable domain in full (rest from reference TRBV7-2 and TRBJ2-7): GAGVSQSPSNKVTEKGKDVELRCDPISGHTALYWYRQSLGQGLEFLIYFQGNSAPDKSGLPSDRFSAERTGGSVSTLTIQRTQQEDSAVYLCASIRRASGSYEQYFGPGTRLTVT.

The chain uses TRBV28 and TRBJ1-2; D unclear. The CDR3 sequence is 11 residues long. Germline loops: CDR1 MDHEN, CDR2 SYDVKM. V was pared by 4 bases and J by 8 bases, with 8 bases between. The CDR3 DNA sequence: TGTGCCAGCAGTTCTAATATGGGCTACACCTTC. The encoded protein is CASSSNMGYTF.

V usage is TRBV5-1 and J usage is TRBJ1-1; D remains unclear. This CDR3 comprises 14 residues. Germline CDR1 reads SGHRS; CDR2 reads YFSETQ. Trimming took off 0 bases at V and 1 base at J, with 7 bases between the two ends. The CDR3 loop is CASSLGTGNTEAFF. In DNA form, the CDR3 reads TGCGCCAGCAGCTTGGGCACCGGGAACACTGAAGCTTTCTTT.

Only one count was recorded for this clone. The V call is TRBV4-3, the J call TRBJ1-4, with TRBD1 identical over 7 bases. This CDR3 is built from 16 residues. The trim removed 0 bases at V and 2 bases at J, leaving 3 bases unmatched. Looked up from germline, CDR1 is LGHNA and CDR2 is YSLEER. The CDR3 nucleotides are TGCGCCAGCAGCCAAGATTCGGGACAGACTAATGAAAAACTGTTTTTT. Its translation is CASSQDSGQTNEKLFF.

Comments on this clone: Germline and junction disagree at one end, which may indicate a read error. The V and J genes are TRBV7-3 and TRBJ1-2, with 7 bases fitting TRBD1. Germline values: CDR1 SGHTA, CDR2 FQGTGA. The CDR3 sequence is 15 residues long. Here the CDR3 reads CASSLTSLAGGPLVF. As DNA, the CDR3 is TGTGCCAGCAGCTTAACGTCCCTAGCAGGGGGTCCTCTCGTGTTC.

The chain links TRBV4-1 to TRBJ2-6; TRBD1 agrees at 12 bases. The CDR3 runs to 20 residues. In germline, CDR1 is MGHRA, CDR2 YSYEKL. After removal of 3 bases from V and 3 bases from J, the junction contained 12 bases not matched to a gene. CDR3 amino acids: CASSHRLPGQGAHGANVLTF. The CDR3 nucleotides are TGCGCCAGCAGCCATAGATTACCGGGACAGGGGGCGCATGGGGCCAACGTCCTGACTTTC.

The chain combines TRBV5-1 with TRBJ1-2, with 9 bases fitting TRBD1. V dropped 0 bases and J dropped 8; count of bases not matched to a gene: 2. Germline V gives CDR1 SGHRS, CDR2 YFSETQ. This CDR3 has 13 amino acids. CDR3 bases: TGCGCCAGCAGCTTGGACAGGGGGCGCGGCTACACCTTC. Its translation: CASSLDRGRGYTF.

This chain uses TRBV2 with TRBJ1-2, with D uncertain. V gave up 5 bases and J gave up 8 bases, with 21 bases separating them. This CDR3 contains 15 residues. Germline V gives CDR1 SNHLY, CDR2 FYNNEI. For the CDR3, the DNA is TGTGCCAGCAGTAATTCCCCGGGGTCGTTGTCCGGCTACACCTTC. Protein product: CASSNSPGSLSGYTF.

The chain couples TRBV6-1 to TRBJ2-2, with 8 nucleotides matching TRBD2. V dropped 7 bases and J dropped 3; count of bases not matched to a gene: 7. The CDR3 spans 15 residues. Germline assignment: CDR1 MNHNS and CDR2 SASEGT. The CDR3 reads CASTGGGRDTGELFF. The CDR3 DNA reads as TGTGCCAGCACCGGGGGGGGACGGGACACCGGGGAGCTGTTTTTT.

This chain links TRBV28 with TRBJ2-3; 7 positions match TRBD1. The CDR3 length is 15 residues. Germline loops: CDR1 MDHEN, CDR2 SYDVKM. V dropped 10 bases and J dropped 5; count of bases not matched to a gene: 15. The chain's CDR3 is CATIKGAQYEDTQYF. The CDR3 coding sequence is TGTGCCACTATCAAGGGGGCCCAATATGAAGATACGCAGTATTTT.